The present T cell receptor (beta chain) was sequenced within a study of long-term antiretroviral therapy in people with HIV. This clone was seen only once. Its antigen is unknown. For each donor, at least one pre-ART and at least two post-ART PBMC samples were available. Each specimen consisted of about 0.85-11 million cryopreserved PBMC prior to extraction of DNA. Study-level findings and limits: The ART regimens used between about 2004 and 2018 may be less effective than current ones. Dominance of pre-ART expanded clones persisted, fluctuating and often declining after ART.

The immunoSEQ assay was v3.0, run at survey level. Method: immunoSEQ multiplex PCR; TCRdb's copy keeps in-frame clones and lacks some. The sample carries around 31,000 clones, about nine tenths recorded once. The CDR3 spans 15 residues. Trimming cost V 4 bases and J 10 bases; bases outside gene matches: 11. Germline CDR1 and CDR2: SGHTA and FQGTGA. The sample in question was unsorted PBMCs, obtained around 5 years before starting antiretroviral therapy. The chain uses TRBV7-3 and TRBJ2-1; 9 positions agree with TRBD1. The receptor's source is a man in his forties or fifties with HIV. CDR3 amino acids: CASSSIGTGSSEQFF. In DNA form, the CDR3 reads TGTGCCAGCAGCTCTATCGGGACAGGGTCATCGGAGCAGTTCTTC.